This is a list of T cell receptor beta chains from one sample in a study of PD-1 blockade in classical Hodgkin lymphoma. Sequenced by immunoSEQ multiplex PCR; TCRdb stores in-frame clones only, minus some. Of approximately 57,000 clones in the sample, 80% to 95% were seen once. Sequencing used peripheral blood mononuclear cells (PBMCs), obtained before the second cycle of nivolumab. These receptor sequences come from a human donor with classical Hodgkin lymphoma. The CDR3 runs from the conserved cysteine through the conserved F or W. Each record gives: D gene, CDR3 length, V gene, J gene, CDR3 DNA, CDR3 protein. A D gene is named only where the DNA matches it firmly.

-	15	TRBV6-6	TRBJ1-1	TGTGCCAGCAGTTACTCCGGGACTGTGGCGGATGAAGCTTTCTTT	CASSYSGTVADEAFF
-	13	TRBV27	TRBJ2-7	TGTGCCAGCAGCATTATCGGTCGCCACGAGCAGTACTTC	CASSIIGRHEQYF
-	13	TRBV18	TRBJ1-1	TGTGCCAGCTCACGGGGGAGGGACACTGAAGCTTTCTTT	CASSRGRDTEAFF
-	17	TRBV4-2	TRBJ2-2	TGTGCCAGCAGCCAATCCCCCCGCGCCCCGGCGACCGGGGAGCTGTTTTTT	CASSQSPRAPATGELFF
-	12	TRBV5-1	TRBJ1-4	TGCGCCAGCAGCTTGTCAAAGGGAAAACTGTTTTTT	CASSLSKGKLFF
-	14	TRBV4-2	TRBJ2-1	TGTGCCAGCAGCCAAGAGAGGTGGAACAATGAGCAGTTCTTC	CASSQERWNNEQFF
TRBD2	13	TRBV2	TRBJ2-7	TGTGCCAGCAGTGAATGGGCTACTAGCGGGAGGGACTTC	CASSEWATSGRDF
-	12	TRBV28	TRBJ2-7	TGTGCCAGCAGTTTAGGGGTCTACGAGCAGTACTTC	CASSLGVYEQYF
TRBD1	18	TRBV25-1	TRBJ1-3	TGTGCCAGCAGTGATCCCGGCTGGGCAGGGGGCTTAGGAAACACCATATATTTT	CASSDPGWAGGLGNTIYF
TRBD1	15	TRBV2	TRBJ1-2	TGTGCCAGCAGTGAAGTGGGACAGGGTAACTATGGCTACACCTTC	CASSEVGQGNYGYTF
TRBD2	14	TRBV6-1	TRBJ2-1	TGTGCCAGCAGTGGGGGACTAGCGGGAGTCGGGCAGTTCTTC	CASSGGLAGVGQFF